These 16 T cell receptor beta chains came from one sample sequenced in a study of T cell repertoires in cytomegalovirus infection. TCRdb reanalysed the reads using MiXCR and keeps one entry per CDR3 protein. The data hold fewer than 350,000 distinct CDR3 sequences, with 25% to 30% observed a single time. Antigen specificity for these receptors is unknown. This specimen consisted of cultured PBMCs, obtained from culture after CMV antigen stimulation. These receptor sequences come from a human donor in good health (CMV status not recorded). Some clones in this sample may be carry-over from other donors' samples.

The V call is TRBV12-3 or TRBV12-4, the J call TRBJ2-1; 15 bases align to TRBD2. After removal of 5 bases from V and 7 bases from J, the junction contained 3 bases not matched to a gene. CDR3 size: 15 residues. In DNA, the CDR3 is TGTGCCAGCAGTGGACTAGCGGGAGGGCCAAATGAGCAGTTCTTC. Amino acid sequence: CASSGLAGGPNEQFF.

This clonotype has a handful of counts. The J gene is TRBJ2-7, the V gene TRBV19; 11 nucleotides align to TRBD2. The CDR3 length is 15 residues. Trimming cost V 2 bases and J 7 bases; bases outside gene matches: 7. The germline V gene has CDR1 LNHDA and CDR2 SQIVND (reference sequence). CDR3 region: CASSIPGLAAREQYF. The CDR3 nucleotides are TGTGCCAGTAGTATACCGGGACTAGCGGCCCGGGAGCAGTACTTC.

The V gene is TRBV5-1, the J gene TRBJ1-1, with 9 bases identical to TRBD1. The germline V gene has CDR1 SGHRS and CDR2 YFSETQ. This CDR3 region has 14 residues. J was trimmed by 3 bases and V by 4 bases; bases with no gene match: 4. Here the CDR3 reads CASSLWDRDTEAFF. The DNA for the CDR3 is TGCGCCAGCAGCCTATGGGACAGGGACACTGAAGCTTTCTTT.

This clonotype was detected ten times or more. The J gene is TRBJ2-5, the V gene TRBV7-2, with 9 bases lining up with TRBD2. The V gene end was trimmed by 5 bases and the J gene end by 9 bases; junction bases not matched to a gene: 13. This CDR3 has 15 amino acids. Germline V lookup: CDR1 SGHTA, CDR2 FQGNSA. Here the CDR3 DNA reads TGTGCCAGCAGCCCACCTAGCGGGACCCCGGATTCCCAGTACTTC. It codes for CASSPPSGTPDSQYF.

This rearrangement joins TRBV4-2 to TRBJ1-3, with D uncertain. This CDR3 comprises 17 residues. Germline V gene lookup returns CDR1 LGHNA and CDR2 YNFKEQ. Trimming shortened V by 0 bases and J by 2 bases, and 14 bases separated the two germline ends. The CDR3: CASSQEGGSPTGNTIYF. CDR3 DNA: TGTGCCAGCAGCCAAGAGGGAGGGTCACCCACTGGAAACACCATATATTTT.

V gene TRBV11-2 combines with J gene TRBJ1-1; 7 bases fit TRBD1. V gave up 4 bases and J gave up 1 base; unmatched junction bases: 12. CDR1 and CDR2 (germline): SGHAT, FQNNGV. The CDR3 extends over 17 amino acids. CDR3 nucleotides: TGTGCCAGCAGCTCCCGGTTAGGGGGCATGGGGAACACTGAAGCTTTCTTT. Encoded protein: CASSSRLGGMGNTEAFF. The complete variable domain, with remaining parts taken from reference TRBV11-2 and TRBJ1-1, reads EAGVAQSPRYKIIEKRQSVAFWCNPISGHATLYWYQQILGQGPKLLIQFQNNGVVDDSQLPKDRFSAERLKGVDSTLKIQPAKLEDSAVYLCASSSRLGGMGNTEAFFGQGTRLTVV.

The rearrangement joins TRBV7-9 to TRBJ2-7; possibly TRBD2 for D (6 bases). V was cut by 5 bases and J by 0 bases, with 11 bases left in between. The CDR3 runs to 14 residues. In germline, CDR1 is SEHNR, CDR2 FQNEAQ (reference sequence). The CDR3 loop reads CASSGGGHSYEQYF. The CDR3 region has the DNA TGTGCCAGCAGCGGGGGAGGCCACTCCTACGAGCAGTACTTC.

V is TRBV27 and J is TRBJ1-2; D not certain. V was pared by 2 bases and J by 3 bases, with 7 bases between. Germline CDR1 reads MNHEY; CDR2 reads SMNVEV (reference sequence). The CDR3 consists of 13 residues. The CDR3: CASSLSQDYGYTF. In DNA, the CDR3 is TGTGCCAGCAGTTTAAGTCAGGACTATGGCTACACCTTC.

This clonotype was found a few times. V and J are TRBV19 and TRBJ2-1; TRBD2 matches 8 bases. There are 14 residues in the CDR3. CDR1 is LNHDA and CDR2 is SQIVND in the germline V gene (reference sequence). J was trimmed by 7 bases and V by 3 bases; bases with no gene match: 5. The CDR3 nucleotides are TGTGCCAGTAGTATGGTGCGGGGGGTGAATGAGCAGTTCTTC. Residues: CASSMVRGVNEQFF.

The rearrangement links TRBV5-6 to TRBJ1-1; D is unclear. Looked up from germline, CDR1 is SGHDT and CDR2 is YYEEEE. The length of the CDR3 is 16 residues. The ends were cut back, 4 bases at V and 5 bases at J, with 21 bases in the middle. The CDR3 sequence: CASSRGIVQEFTEAFF. The DNA for the CDR3 is TGTGCCAGCAGCCGAGGAATCGTCCAGGAATTTACTGAAGCTTTCTTT. The full variable domain, rest sourced from reference TRBV5-6 and TRBJ1-1, is DAGVTQSPTHLIKTRGQQVTLRCSPKSGHDTVSWYQQALGQGPQFIFQYYEEEERQRGNFPDRFSGHQFPNYSSELNVNALLLGDSALYLCASSRGIVQEFTEAFFGQGTRLTVV.

This chain joins TRBV20-1 and TRBJ2-7; unclear D gene. Germline values: CDR1 DFQATT, CDR2 SNEGSKA (reference sequence). The CDR3 extends over 16 amino acids. V was shortened by 4 bases and J by 0 bases, with 19 bases between the two germline ends. The CDR3 protein is CSAKNAGAPFSYEQYF. The CDR3 DNA is TGCAGTGCTAAGAATGCCGGAGCACCATTCTCCTACGAGCAGTACTTC.

V gene TRBV28 combines with J gene TRBJ2-7; the D gene is possibly TRBD1 (6 bases). CDR1 and CDR2 from the germline V gene are MDHEN and SYDVKM. Trimming removed 3 bases at V and 4 bases at J, with 10 bases between. The CDR3 is 13 amino acids. The CDR3 sequence: CASSFVRGYEQYF. DNA for the CDR3: TGTGCCAGCAGTTTTGTCAGGGGTTACGAGCAGTACTTC.

This chain connects TRBV7-6 to TRBJ1-1; 10 bases match TRBD1. J was trimmed by 2 bases and V by 4 bases; bases with no gene match: 4. CDR3 length: 15 amino acids. Germline CDR1 reads SGHVS; CDR2 reads FNYEAQ. CDR3 residues: CASSWTGGGNTEAFF. The CDR3 nucleotides read TGTGCCAGCAGCTGGACAGGGGGGGGAAACACTGAAGCTTTCTTT.

This clonotype appeared many times. The chain is built from TRBV7-2 and TRBJ2-3, with 7 bases matching TRBD1. The V segment lost 2 bases and the J segment 4 bases; nucleotides outside the gene matches: 3. Germline-derived CDR1 and CDR2 are SGHTA and FQGNSA. The CDR3 spans 14 residues. The CDR3 sequence: CASSLRQGPDTQYF. In DNA, the CDR3 is TGTGCCAGCAGCTTAAGACAGGGCCCAGATACGCAGTATTTT. The entire variable domain, with the rest obtained from reference TRBV7-2 and TRBJ2-3, is as follows: GAGVSQSPSNKVTEKGKDVELRCDPISGHTALYWYRQSLGQGLEFLIYFQGNSAPDKSGLPSDRFSAERTGGSVSTLTIQRTQQEDSAVYLCASSLRQGPDTQYFGPGTRLTVL.

The rearrangement links TRBV6-5 to TRBJ2-4; the D call may be TRBD1 or TRBD2 (6 bases each). CDR3 size: 15 residues. Germline CDR1 reads MNHEY; CDR2 reads SVGAGI. Trimming took 0 bases from V and 9 from J, leaving 15 bases between them. The CDR3 spells CASSYSAGGTGIQYF. The CDR3 DNA sequence: TGTGCCAGCAGTTACTCTGCCGGGGGCACTGGCATTCAGTACTTC.

V gene TRBV12-3 or TRBV12-4 combines with J gene TRBJ2-5; no firm D call. V gave up 3 bases and J gave up 0 bases, with 11 bases separating them. The CDR3 contains 15 residues. CDR3 sequence: CASSFGPPYQETQYF. CDR3 nucleotide sequence: TGTGCCAGCAGTTTTGGACCTCCGTACCAAGAGACCCAGTACTTC.